This T cell receptor beta chain was profiled in a study of T cells after posttransplantation cyclophosphamide. Study-wide results and caveats: TRB overlap between skin or GI tissue T cells and blood was limited. Recipient CMV seropositivity and CMV reactivation strongly tracked TRB clonality.

Cyclophosphamide on days +3 and +4 followed busulfan-fludarabine conditioning and a marrow graft. Turning to this clone: Its target is not known.

In germline, CDR1 is LNHDA, CDR2 SQIVND (reference sequence). The V segment lost 5 bases and the J segment 1 base; nucleotides outside the gene matches: 4. CDR3 length: 14 residues. The protocol was immunoSEQ multiplex PCR, while the TCRdb copy is restricted to in-frame clones and leaves out a portion. Of 1,500 to 2,000 clones in the sample, roughly 71% were seen once. V gene TRBV19 combines with J gene TRBJ1-1; 7 bases align to TRBD1. The receptor was derived from a female patient in her 60s who received an allogeneic stem cell transplant from a related donor and was CMV-positive. The graft donor may have contributed some T cells. The sequencing used CD4+ T cells sorted from blood, collected after allogeneic stem cell transplant with posttransplant cyclophosphamide. CDR3 residues: CASSPWTGNTEAFF. As DNA, the CDR3 is TGTGCCAGTAGTCCTTGGACAGGGAACACTGAAGCTTTCTTT.